This T cell receptor beta chain came from a study of circulating tumor DNA in untreated peripheral T-cell lymphoma (dated by TCRdb to about 2021). Taken from cysteine to phenylalanine, the CDR3 has 17 residues. CDR3 DNA is the only sequence kept; it has 51 bases, read in frame from the first base. Receptor libraries were prepared by the immunoSEQ multiplex PCR assay. Entries here come from immuneACCESS through TCRdb and include only in-frame sequences with V and J called. Some clones fail to appear in such tables; in the studies checked, an unresolved V gene covers under half of the shortfall, and the cause of the remainder is unknown. Across this sample there are over 550 clones, with 65% to 80% seen only once. The ten largest account for roughly 3% of the sample. To find tumor-specific TCR clonotypes, researchers sequenced baseline tumor tissue that had been collected prior to treatment. In a trial, the study monitored patients with peripheral T-cell lymphoma who were getting frontline treatment by applying next-generation sequencing to their T-cell receptor sequences.

Worth noting for this clone: The antigen it binds to is not known. No per-base quality is available; no much larger clone lies one base away.

Study-level results and caveats: Tumor-specific clonotypes were identified in 76% of patients, with identification achieved from 85% to 90% of baseline tissues and about 63% of baseline serum samples.

The material sequenced was tumor tissue. This sequence originates from a human donor with peripheral T-cell lymphoma. The V and J segments used are TRBV12-2 and TRBJ2-3; the table's TRBD2 call for D was not verified on the DNA. TRBV12-2 counts as a pseudogene. The encoded CDR3 is CASRLAWGGSMTDTQYF. The DNA is TGTGCAAGTCGCTTAGCGTGGGGGGGGAGTATGACAGATACGCAGTATTTT.